This T cell receptor (beta chain) was sequenced during a study of post-analysis software for immune sequencing data. Comment on this clonotype: The target antigen is unknown.

Study-level results: Five TRBV segments were significantly more frequent in patients than in controls. TRBV5-6, TRBV5-1 and TRBV20-1 were among these segments. Among multiple sclerosis patients, normalized Chao1 diversity was significantly below that of controls.

CDR3 length: 13 residues. V gave up 3 bases and J gave up 8 bases, with 11 bases separating them. Per the germline V gene, CDR1 is SGHVS and CDR2 is FNYEAQ. Unique molecular identifiers were built into the TCR beta cDNA libraries. TCRdb fed the PCR reads into MiXCR, producing one record per CDR3 protein. This table has roughly 410,000 distinct CDR3 sequences, roughly 38% appearing once. Input material: blood. The receptor was derived from a girl between 5 and 17 years old with multiple sclerosis. The rearrangement uses TRBV7-6 and TRBJ2-1, with D perhaps TRBD1 (6 bases). CDR3 nucleotide sequence: TGTGCCAGCAGCTTGACAGGAGCTGATGAGCAGTTCTTC. This translates into CASSLTGADEQFF. Using reference TRBV7-6 and TRBJ2-1 for the parts outside the CDR3, the full variable domain is GAGVSQSPRYKVTKRGQDVALRCDPISGHVSLYWYRQALGQGPEFLTYFNYEAQQDKSGLPNDRFSAERPEGSISTLTIQRTEQRDSAMYRCASSLTGADEQFFGPGTRLTVL.